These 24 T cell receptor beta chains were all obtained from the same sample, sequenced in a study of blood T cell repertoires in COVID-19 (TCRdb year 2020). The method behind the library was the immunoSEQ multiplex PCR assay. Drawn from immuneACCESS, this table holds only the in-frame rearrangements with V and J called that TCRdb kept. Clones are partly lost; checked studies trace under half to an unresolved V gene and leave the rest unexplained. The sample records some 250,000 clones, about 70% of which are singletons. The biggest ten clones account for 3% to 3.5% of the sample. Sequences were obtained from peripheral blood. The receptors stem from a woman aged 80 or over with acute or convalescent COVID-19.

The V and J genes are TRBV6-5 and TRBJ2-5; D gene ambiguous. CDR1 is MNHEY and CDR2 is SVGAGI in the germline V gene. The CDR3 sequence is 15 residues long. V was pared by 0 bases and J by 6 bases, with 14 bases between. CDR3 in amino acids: CASSYSSSDPKTQYF. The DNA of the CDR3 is TGTGCCAGCAGTTACTCGTCTAGTGACCCCAAGACCCAGTACTTC.

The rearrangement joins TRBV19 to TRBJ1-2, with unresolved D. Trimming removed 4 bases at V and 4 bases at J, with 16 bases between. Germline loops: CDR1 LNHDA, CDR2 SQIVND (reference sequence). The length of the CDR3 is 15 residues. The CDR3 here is CASSNRVEPLYGYTF. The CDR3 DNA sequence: TGTGCCAGTAGTAACCGGGTGGAGCCGCTCTATGGCTACACCTTC.

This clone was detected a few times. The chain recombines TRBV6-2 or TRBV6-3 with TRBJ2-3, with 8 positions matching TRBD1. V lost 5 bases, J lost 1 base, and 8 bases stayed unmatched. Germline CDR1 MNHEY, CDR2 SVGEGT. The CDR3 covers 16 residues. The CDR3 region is CASSRPPGQGTDTQYF. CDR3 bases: TGTGCCAGCAGTCGTCCCCCGGGACAGGGCACAGATACGCAGTATTTT.

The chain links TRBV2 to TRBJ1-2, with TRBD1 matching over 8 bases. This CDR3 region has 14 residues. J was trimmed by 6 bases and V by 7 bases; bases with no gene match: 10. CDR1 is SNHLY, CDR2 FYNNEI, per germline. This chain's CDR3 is CASIRQQGGNGYTF. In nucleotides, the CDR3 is TGTGCCAGCATCCGCCAACAGGGGGGTAATGGCTACACCTTC.

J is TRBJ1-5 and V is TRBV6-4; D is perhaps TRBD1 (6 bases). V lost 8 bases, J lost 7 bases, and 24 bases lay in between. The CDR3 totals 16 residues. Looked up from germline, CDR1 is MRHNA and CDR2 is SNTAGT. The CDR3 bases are TGTGCCAGCCAGAGGGTACAGGGAACCCTTGACCAGCCCCAGCATTTT. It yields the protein CASQRVQGTLDQPQHF.

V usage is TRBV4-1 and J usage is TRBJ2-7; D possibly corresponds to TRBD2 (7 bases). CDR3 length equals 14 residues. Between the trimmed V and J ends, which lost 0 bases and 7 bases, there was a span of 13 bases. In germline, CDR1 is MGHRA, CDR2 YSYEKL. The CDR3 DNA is TGCGCCAGCAGCCAAGATTGGGGGCGGGGGGAGCAGTACTTC. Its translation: CASSQDWGRGEQYF.

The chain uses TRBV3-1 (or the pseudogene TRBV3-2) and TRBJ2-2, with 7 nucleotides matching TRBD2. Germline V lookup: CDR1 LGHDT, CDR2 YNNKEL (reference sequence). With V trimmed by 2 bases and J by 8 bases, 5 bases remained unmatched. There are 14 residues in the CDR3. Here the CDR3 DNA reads TGTGCCAGCAGCCAATGGACTAGTATGGGGGAGCTGTTTTTT. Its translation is CASSQWTSMGELFF.

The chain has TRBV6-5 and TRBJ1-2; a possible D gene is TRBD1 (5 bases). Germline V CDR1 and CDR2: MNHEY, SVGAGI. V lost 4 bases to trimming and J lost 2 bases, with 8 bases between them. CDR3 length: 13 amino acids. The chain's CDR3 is CASSLDRNYGYTF. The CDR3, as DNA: TGTGCCAGCAGTTTAGACAGAAACTATGGCTACACCTTC.

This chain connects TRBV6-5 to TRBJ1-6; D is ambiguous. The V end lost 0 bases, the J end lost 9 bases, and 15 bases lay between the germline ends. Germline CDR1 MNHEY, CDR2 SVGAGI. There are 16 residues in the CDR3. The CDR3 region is CASSYSMMIMASPLHF. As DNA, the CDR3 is TGTGCCAGCAGTTACTCGATGATGATTATGGCTTCACCCCTCCACTTT.

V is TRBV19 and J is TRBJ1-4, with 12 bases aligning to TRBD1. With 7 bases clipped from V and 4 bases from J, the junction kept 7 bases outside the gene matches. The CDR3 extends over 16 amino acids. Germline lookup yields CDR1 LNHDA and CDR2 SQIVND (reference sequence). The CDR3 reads CASKRDRGRGNEKLFF. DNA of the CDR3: TGTGCCAGTAAAAGGGACAGGGGGCGCGGTAATGAAAAACTGTTTTTT.

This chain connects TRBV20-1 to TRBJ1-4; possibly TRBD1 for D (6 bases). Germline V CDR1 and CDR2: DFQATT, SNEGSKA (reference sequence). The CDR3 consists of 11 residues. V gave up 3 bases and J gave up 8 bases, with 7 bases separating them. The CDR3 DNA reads TGCAGTGCTAGCGGACAGGAAAAACTGTTTTTT. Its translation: CSASGQEKLFF.

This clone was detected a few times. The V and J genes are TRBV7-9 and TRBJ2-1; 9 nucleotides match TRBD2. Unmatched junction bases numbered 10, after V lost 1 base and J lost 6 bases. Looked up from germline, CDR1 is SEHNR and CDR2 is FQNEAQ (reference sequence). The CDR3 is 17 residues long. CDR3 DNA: TGTGCCAGCAGCTTAGAGCGGAATAGCGGGAGTCCCAATGAGCAGTTCTTC. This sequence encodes CASSLERNSGSPNEQFF.

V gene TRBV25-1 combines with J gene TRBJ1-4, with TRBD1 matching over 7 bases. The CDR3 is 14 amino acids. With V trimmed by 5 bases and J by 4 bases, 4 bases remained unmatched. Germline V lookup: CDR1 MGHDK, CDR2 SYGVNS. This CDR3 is CASSLGTVNEKLFF. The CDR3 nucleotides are TGTGCCAGCAGTTTAGGGACAGTTAATGAAAAACTGTTTTTT. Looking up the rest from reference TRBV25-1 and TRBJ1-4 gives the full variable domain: EADIYQTPRYLVIGTGKKITLECSQTMGHDKMYWYQQDPGMELHLIHYSYGVNSTEKGDLSSESTVSRIRTEHFPLTLESARPSHTSQYLCASSLGTVNEKLFFGSGTQLSVL.

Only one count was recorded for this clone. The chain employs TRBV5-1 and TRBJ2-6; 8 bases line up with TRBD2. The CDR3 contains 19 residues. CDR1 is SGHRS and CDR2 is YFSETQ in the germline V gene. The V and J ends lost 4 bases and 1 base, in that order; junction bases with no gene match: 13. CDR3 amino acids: CASSPYPGTSGSGANVLTF. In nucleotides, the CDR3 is TGCGCCAGCAGCCCCTACCCCGGGACTAGTGGGTCTGGGGCCAACGTCCTGACTTTC.

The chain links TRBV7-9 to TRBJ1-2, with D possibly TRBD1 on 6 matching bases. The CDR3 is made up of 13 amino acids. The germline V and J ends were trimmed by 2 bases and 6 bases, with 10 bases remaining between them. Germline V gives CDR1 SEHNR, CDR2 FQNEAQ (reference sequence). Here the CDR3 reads CASSLSGADGYTF. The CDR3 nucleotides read TGTGCCAGCAGCTTATCAGGGGCGGATGGCTACACCTTC.

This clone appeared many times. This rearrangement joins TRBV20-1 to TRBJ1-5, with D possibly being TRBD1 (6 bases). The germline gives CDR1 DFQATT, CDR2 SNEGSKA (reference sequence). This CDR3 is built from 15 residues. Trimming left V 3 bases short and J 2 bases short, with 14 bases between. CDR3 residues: CSASPGGAGNQPQHF. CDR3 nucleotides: TGCAGTGCTAGTCCGGGGGGGGCAGGCAATCAGCCCCAGCATTTT.

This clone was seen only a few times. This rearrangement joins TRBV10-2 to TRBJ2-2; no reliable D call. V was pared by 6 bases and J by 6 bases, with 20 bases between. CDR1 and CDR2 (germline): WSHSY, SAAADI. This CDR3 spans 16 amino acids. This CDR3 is CASRVLDFGVSGELFF. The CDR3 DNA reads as TGCGCCAGCAGGGTTCTCGACTTTGGTGTGTCCGGGGAGCTGTTTTTT.

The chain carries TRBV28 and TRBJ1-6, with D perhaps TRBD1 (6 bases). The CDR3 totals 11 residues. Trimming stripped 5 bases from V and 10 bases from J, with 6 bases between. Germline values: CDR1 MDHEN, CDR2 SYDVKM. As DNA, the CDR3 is TGTGCCAGCAGTAGGGGGTCACCCCTCCACTTT. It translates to CASSRGSPLHF.

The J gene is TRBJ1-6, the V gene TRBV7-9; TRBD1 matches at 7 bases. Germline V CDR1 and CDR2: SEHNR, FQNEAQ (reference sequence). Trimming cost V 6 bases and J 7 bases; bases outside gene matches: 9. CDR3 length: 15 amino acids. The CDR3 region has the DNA TGTGCCAGCAGATCACGCACAGGGGAGAATTCACCCCTCCACTTT. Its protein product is CASRSRTGENSPLHF. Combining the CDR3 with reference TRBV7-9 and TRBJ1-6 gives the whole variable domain DTGVSQNPRHKITKRGQNVTFRCDPISEHNRLYWYRQTLGQGPEFLTYFQNEAQLEKSRLLSDRFSAERPKGSFSTLEIQRTEQGDSAMYLCASRSRTGENSPLHFGNGTRLTVT.

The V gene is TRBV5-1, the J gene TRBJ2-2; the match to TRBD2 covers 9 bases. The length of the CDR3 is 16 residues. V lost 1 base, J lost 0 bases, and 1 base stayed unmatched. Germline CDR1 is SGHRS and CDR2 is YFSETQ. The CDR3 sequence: CASSLLAGANTGELFF. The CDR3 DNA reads TGCGCCAGCAGCTTGTTAGCGGGGGCGAACACCGGGGAGCTGTTTTTT.

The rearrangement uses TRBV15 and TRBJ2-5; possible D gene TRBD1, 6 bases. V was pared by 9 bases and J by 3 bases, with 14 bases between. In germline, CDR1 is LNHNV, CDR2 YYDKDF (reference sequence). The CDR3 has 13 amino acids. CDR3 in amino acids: CATKYPGEETQYF. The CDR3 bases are TGTGCCACGAAATACCCAGGGGAAGAGACCCAGTACTTC. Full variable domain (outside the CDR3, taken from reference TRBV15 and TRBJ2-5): DAMVIQNPRYQVTQFGKPVTLSCSQTLNHNVMYWYQQKSSQAPKLLFHYYDKDFNNEADTPDNFQSRRPNTSFCFLDIRSPGLGDTAMYLCATKYPGEETQYFGPGTRLLVL.

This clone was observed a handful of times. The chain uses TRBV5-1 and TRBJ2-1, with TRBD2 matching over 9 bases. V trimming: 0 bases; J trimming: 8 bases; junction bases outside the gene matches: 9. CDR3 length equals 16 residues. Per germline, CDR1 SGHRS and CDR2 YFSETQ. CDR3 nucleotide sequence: TGCGCCAGCAGCTTGGCCCTCGCGGGAGGGATGGATGAGCAGTTCTTC. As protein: CASSLALAGGMDEQFF.

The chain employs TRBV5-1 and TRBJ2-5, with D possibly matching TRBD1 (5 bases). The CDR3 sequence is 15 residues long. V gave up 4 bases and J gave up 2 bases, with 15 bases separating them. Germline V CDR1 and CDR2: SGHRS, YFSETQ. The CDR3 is CASSPRQTEQETQYF. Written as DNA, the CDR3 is TGCGCCAGCAGCCCAAGACAGACAGAACAAGAGACCCAGTACTTC.

The CDR3 protein is CASSQDRGSRSTETQYF. CDR3 coding DNA: TGTGCCAGCAGCCAAGACAGGGGATCCCGATCCACAGAGACCCAGTACTTC. V is TRBV14 and J is TRBJ2-5; TRBD1 might be the D (6 bases). The V end was cut by 0 bases, the J end by 4 bases, with 18 bases between. From germline, CDR1 is SGHDN and CDR2 FVKESK. This CDR3 contains 17 residues.